This T cell receptor beta chain came from a study of cytomegalovirus exposure and HLA in healthy donors. In regard to this clone: What it recognizes is unknown.

PCR employed 60 Vbeta and 13 Jbeta primers. Sequencing used immunoSEQ multiplex PCR; TCRdb keeps in-frame clones, though not all of them. The sample lists about 110,000 clones; about 70% were seen once. Germline V gene lookup returns CDR1 LGHNA and CDR2 YSLEER. V lost 4 bases, J lost 4 bases, and 11 bases stayed unmatched. The CDR3 totals 17 residues. Study results and caveats: A later analysis linked a missense variant in DCLRE1C to the trimming of TCR beta V and J genes. Apparent HLA restriction characterized most CMV-associated TCR beta chains in a later analysis. Immune exposure was documented only through CMV serostatus.

The TCR was taken from a boy aged 5 to 17 in good health and CMV-seronegative. Sequencing used PBMCs. This chain joins TRBV4-3 and TRBJ1-3, with 9 bases identical to TRBD1. The CDR3 sequence is CASSLQTGTGLGNTIYF. The DNA of the CDR3 is TGCGCCAGCAGCCTCCAAACAGGGACAGGGTTGGGAAACACCATATATTTT.